A single sample gave rise to the 26 T cell receptor beta chains below, sequenced in a study of cytomegalovirus exposure and HLA in healthy donors (dated 2017 in TCRdb). Library generation was performed with the immunoSEQ multiplex PCR assay. The immuneACCESS repertoire file appears here via TCRdb, limited to in-frame rearrangements. These files lack a portion of the clones; in checked studies, under half of the deficit traces to unresolved V genes, and the cause of the others is not known. This sample has 200,000 to 250,000 clones in its table, and around nine tenths of those were observed once. Clones ranked in the top ten supply approximately 2.5% of the sample. The sample taken for sequencing was PBMCs. All receptors derive from a man younger than 35 in good health and CMV-seronegative.

This clone came up once. V gene TRBV5-1 combines with J gene TRBJ2-1, with TRBD2 matching 7 bases. Unmatched junction bases numbered 7, after V lost 4 bases and J lost 0 bases. This CDR3 is 16 amino acids long. Germline V gene sequence: CDR1 SGHRS, CDR2 YFSETQ. CDR3 protein: CASSTGRGDSYNEQFF. The CDR3 DNA reads as TGCGCCAGCAGCACTGGACGGGGGGACTCCTACAATGAGCAGTTCTTC.

In DNA, the CDR3 is TGTGCCAGCAGTTTAACTAGCGGGGGGTACCAAGAGACCCAGTACTTC. Translation gives CASSLTSGGYQETQYF. V and J are TRBV27 and TRBJ2-5, with TRBD2 matching over 12 bases. From germline, CDR1 is MNHEY and CDR2 SMNVEV (reference sequence). J was trimmed by 0 bases and V by 2 bases; bases with no gene match: 1. This CDR3 comprises 16 residues.

V gene TRBV7-3 combines with J gene TRBJ2-7; D might be TRBD2 (5 bases). CDR1 SGHTA and CDR2 FQGTGA come from the germline V gene. This CDR3 is 16 amino acids long. Trimming stripped 5 bases from V and 2 bases from J, with 19 bases between. This CDR3 reads CASSRGRIGLTYEQYF. The CDR3 DNA follows: TGTGCCAGCAGCCGTGGCAGGATCGGACTCACCTACGAGCAGTACTTC. Complete variable domain (other parts from reference TRBV7-3 and TRBJ2-7): GAGVSQTPSNKVTEKGKYVELRCDPISGHTALYWYRQSLGQGPEFLIYFQGTGAADDSGLPNDRFFAVRPEGSVSTLKIQRTERGDSAVYLCASSRGRIGLTYEQYFGPGTRLTVT.

This clone appeared once. The chain is built from TRBV7-2 and TRBJ2-7; 7 nucleotides line up with TRBD2. Germline values: CDR1 SGHTA, CDR2 FQGNSA. Trimming at V came to 7 bases and at J to 0 bases, leaving 3 bases not matched to a gene. This CDR3 region has 13 residues. Written as DNA, the CDR3 is TGTGCCAGCACTAGCGGTAGCTCCTACGAGCAGTACTTC. This sequence encodes CASTSGSSYEQYF.

The CDR3 DNA reads TGTGCCAGCAGCGTAGATCATAACTATGGCTACACCTTC. Protein sequence: CASSVDHNYGYTF. This chain connects TRBV9 to TRBJ1-2; D is unclear. The germline CDR1 and CDR2 sequences are SGDLS and YYNGEE. V shed 0 bases and J shed 1 base, with 4 bases lying between them. The CDR3 has 13 residues.

The chain is built from TRBV6-1 and TRBJ1-5; 7 bases agree with TRBD1. CDR1 is MNHNS, CDR2 SASEGT, per germline. This CDR3 has 12 amino acids. Trimming took 8 bases from V and 5 from J; bases not matched to a gene: 3. In DNA, the CDR3 is TGTGCCAGCGGGGACAGAGATCAGCCCCAGCATTTT. Translated: CASGDRDQPQHF.

This rearrangement joins TRBV10-3 to TRBJ1-2; D perhaps matches TRBD1 (5 bases). V lost 3 bases to trimming and J lost 4 bases, with 9 bases between them. This CDR3 is 13 amino acids long. Per germline, CDR1 ENHRY and CDR2 SYGVKD. The CDR3 region has the DNA TGTGCCATCAGTGAAGACAGAGTCTATGGCTACACCTTC. Encoded protein: CAISEDRVYGYTF.

The chain uses TRBV27 and TRBJ2-7; TRBD1 agrees at 9 bases. The CDR3 contains 16 residues. V shed 5 bases, J shed 3 bases, and the junction held 11 bases outside the gene matches. Per the germline V gene, CDR1 is MNHEY and CDR2 is SMNVEV (reference sequence). CDR3 nucleotides: TGTGCCAGCAGTACCATTGATACAGGGGGCTACTACGAGCAGTACTTC. Its translation: CASSTIDTGGYYEQYF.

The J gene is TRBJ2-5, the V gene TRBV2; 10 nucleotides agree with TRBD2. The germline V gene has CDR1 SNHLY and CDR2 FYNNEI. This CDR3 is built from 12 residues. Losses at the gene ends were 8 bases for V and 5 bases for J; bases not matched to a gene: 2. CDR3 nucleotides: TGTGCCAGCCTAGCGGGAGAGGAGACCCAGTACTTC. Translating gives CASLAGEETQYF.

The CDR3 nucleotides read TGCGCCAGCAGCCAAGCCAGGGGGCTCCTCTACGAGCAGTACTTC. Its protein product is CASSQARGLLYEQYF. V is TRBV4-1 and J is TRBJ2-7; 8 bases map to TRBD1. The germline V gene encodes CDR1 MGHRA and CDR2 YSYEKL. The CDR3 totals 15 residues. The V and J ends lost 1 base and 3 bases, in that order; junction bases with no gene match: 5.

The rearrangement joins TRBV18 to TRBJ2-1, with TRBD2 matching 14 bases. The V segment lost 6 bases and the J segment 8 bases; nucleotides outside the gene matches: 9. The CDR3 contains 16 residues. Germline V gene lookup returns CDR1 KGHSH and CDR2 LQKENI. CDR3 bases: TGTGCCAGCTCCCTAGGGACTAGCGGGAGTATCGATGAGCAGTTCTTC. This gives the protein CASSLGTSGSIDEQFF.

The chain uses TRBV18 and TRBJ2-7, with 10 positions matching TRBD2. The CDR3 has 20 amino acids. V lost 3 bases and J lost 0; bases outside the gene matches: 17. Per the germline V gene, CDR1 is KGHSH and CDR2 is LQKENI. This CDR3 is CASSPSSGTELAGRSYEQYF. In nucleotides, the CDR3 is TGTGCCAGCTCACCGTCTTCTGGGACAGAACTAGCGGGACGCTCCTACGAGCAGTACTTC.

The chain carries TRBV5-4 and TRBJ2-5; 8 bases are a match to TRBD2. The J segment lost 5 bases and the V segment lost 4 bases, leaving 1 base of the junction unmatched. Germline V lookup: CDR1 SGHNT, CDR2 YYREEE (reference sequence). The CDR3 sequence is 12 residues long. Here the CDR3 DNA reads TGTGCCAGCAGCCCTAGCGGGGAGACCCAGTACTTC. Translated, it gives CASSPSGETQYF.

The DNA for the CDR3 is TGTGCCAGCAGGACCCGAGGCTCTGGAAACACCATATATTTT. Translation: CASRTRGSGNTIYF. The chain employs TRBV27 and TRBJ1-3, with D hard to call. The CDR3 is 14 amino acids. Between the trimmed V and J ends, which lost 6 bases and 0 bases, there was a span of 9 bases. Germline CDR1 reads MNHEY; CDR2 reads SMNVEV (reference sequence).

The chain uses TRBV29-1 and TRBJ2-7; 9 bases map to TRBD2. The CDR3 is made up of 17 amino acids. V was pared by 6 bases and J by 6 bases, with 21 bases of the junction left unmatched. CDR1 SQVTM and CDR2 ANQGSEA come from the germline V gene. The CDR3 loop is CSVRGGLATVSLFEQYF. Written as DNA, the CDR3 is TGCAGCGTGCGGGGGGGGCTAGCAACTGTTTCACTTTTCGAGCAGTACTTC.

The chain joins TRBV9 to TRBJ2-1, with unresolved D. Trimming stripped 3 bases from V and 12 bases from J, with 10 bases between. CDR3 length: 11 residues. Germline CDR1 is SGDLS and CDR2 is YYNGEE. CDR3 DNA sequence: TGTGCCAGCAGCGGGTCCGAGGTGCAGTTCTTC. Amino acid sequence: CASSGSEVQFF. Combining the CDR3 with reference TRBV9 and TRBJ2-1 gives the whole variable domain DSGVTQTPKHLITATGQRVTLRCSPRSGDLSVYWYQQSLDQGLQFLIQYYNGEERAKGNILERFSAQQFPDLHSELNLSSLELGDSALYFCASSGSEVQFFGPGTRLTVL.

The rearrangement joins TRBV28 to TRBJ2-3; perhaps TRBD2 as D (7 bases). Trimming left V 3 bases short and J 2 bases short, with 15 bases between. Per the germline V gene, CDR1 is MDHEN and CDR2 is SYDVKM. This CDR3 is built from 16 residues. The chain's CDR3 is CASSFVGGGNTDTQYF. The CDR3 bases are TGTGCCAGCAGTTTCGTAGGGGGGGGTAACACAGATACGCAGTATTTT. Full variable domain (outside the CDR3, taken from reference TRBV28 and TRBJ2-3): DVKVTQSSRYLVKRTGEKVFLECVQDMDHENMFWYRQDPGLGLRLIYFSYDVKMKEKGDIPEGYSVSREKKERFSLILESASTNQTSMYLCASSFVGGGNTDTQYFGPGTRLTVL.

The chain uses TRBV7-2 and TRBJ2-7, with 10 bases identical to TRBD2. The CDR3 spans 16 residues. Trimming at V came to 2 bases and at J to 1 base, leaving 5 bases not matched to a gene. CDR1 SGHTA and CDR2 FQGNSA come from the germline V gene. The DNA of the CDR3 is TGTGCCAGCAGCTTATCGAGCGGGGGGGTTTCCTACGAGCAGTACTTC. It is translated as CASSLSSGGVSYEQYF.

In its sample, this clone was seen once. V is TRBV7-9 and J is TRBJ2-7; D is possibly TRBD1 (6 bases). Germline V CDR1 and CDR2: SEHNR, FQNEAQ (reference sequence). The CDR3 is made up of 15 amino acids. Trimming pared 4 bases from V and 3 bases from J, leaving 16 bases between. Written as DNA, the CDR3 is TGTGCCAGCAGCTCTGACCGGGACAATCACTACGAGCAGTACTTC. It yields the protein CASSSDRDNHYEQYF.

This sequence joins TRBV5-6 and TRBJ2-3, with D uncertain. V shed 0 bases and J shed 1 base, with 6 bases lying between them. The CDR3 is 14 amino acids. Germline V gene lookup returns CDR1 SGHDT and CDR2 YYEEEE. CDR3 in DNA: TGTGCCAGCAGCTTGGACCGGGGCACAGATACGCAGTATTTT. It yields the protein CASSLDRGTDTQYF.

V is TRBV9 and J is TRBJ1-1; a weak D match, TRBD1 (5 bases). The CDR3 has 15 amino acids. Germline CDR1 SGDLS, CDR2 YYNGEE. V was cut by 3 bases and J by 3 bases, with 15 bases left in between. CDR3 residues: CASSGEAFRDTEAFF. The CDR3 DNA is TGTGCCAGCAGCGGTGAGGCTTTCAGGGACACTGAAGCTTTCTTT.

This clone was counted a single time. The chain couples TRBV11-2 to TRBJ2-3; D uncertain. The CDR3 is 13 amino acids. The germline CDR1 and CDR2 sequences are SGHAT and FQNNGV. V shed 4 bases and J shed 8 bases, with 13 bases lying between them. CDR3 region: CASSYGYESTQYF. In DNA, the CDR3 is TGTGCCAGCAGCTACGGTTATGAATCTACGCAGTATTTT. Full variable domain (rest looked up from reference TRBV11-2 and TRBJ2-3): EAGVAQSPRYKIIEKRQSVAFWCNPISGHATLYWYQQILGQGPKLLIQFQNNGVVDDSQLPKDRFSAERLKGVDSTLKIQPAKLEDSAVYLCASSYGYESTQYFGPGTRLTVL.

The chain is built from TRBV6-5 and TRBJ2-1, with 7 bases matching TRBD1. Trimming cost V 6 bases and J 4 bases; bases outside gene matches: 6. The CDR3 contains 14 residues. Germline V lookup: CDR1 MNHEY, CDR2 SVGAGI. This chain's CDR3 is CASSRDSLYNEQFF. In DNA, the CDR3 is TGTGCCAGCAGCCGGGACAGCCTGTACAATGAGCAGTTCTTC.

The CDR3 loop is CASSLYLRARTDTQYF. DNA for the CDR3: TGTGCCAGCAGCTTGTACCTCCGAGCCCGTACAGATACGCAGTATTTT. This chain uses TRBV5-8 with TRBJ2-3, with D uncertain. Germline-derived CDR1 and CDR2 are SGHTS and YDEGEE. Trimming removed 1 base at V and 3 bases at J, with 15 bases between. This CDR3 is 16 amino acids long.

The chain carries TRBV28 and TRBJ2-5; 7 bases fit TRBD2. The CDR3 length is 13 residues. The germline gives CDR1 MDHEN, CDR2 SYDVKM. Trimming removed 5 bases from V and 5 bases from J; junction bases left unmatched: 5. The CDR3 is CASSLGGTETQYF. CDR3 nucleotide sequence: TGTGCCAGCAGTCTGGGGGGGACGGAGACCCAGTACTTC.

This sequence joins TRBV19 and TRBJ2-7, with 7 bases matching TRBD2. The V gene's germline CDR1 is LNHDA and CDR2 SQIVND (reference sequence). The J segment lost 6 bases and the V segment lost 5 bases, leaving 7 bases of the junction unmatched. The CDR3 has 13 residues. The CDR3 sequence is CASSPLAASEQYF. In nucleotides, the CDR3 is TGTGCCAGTAGTCCTCTAGCGGCTAGCGAGCAGTACTTC.